This TCR beta chain was observed in a study of regulatory T cells in long-lasting Graves disease. Specified time point: persistent/refractory GD, antithyroid drugs over 5 years with positive TRAb. Researchers made the TCR library from RNA that was extracted from PBMCs. Study-level findings and limits: Relative to new patients (roughly 980), persistent patients exhibited greater sharing of public clonotypes (more than 2,500).

The CDR3 covers 15 residues. CDR1 and CDR2 from the germline V gene are LNHDA and SQIVND (reference sequence). V was pared by 5 bases and J by 6 bases, with 19 bases between. Comment on this clonotype: Antigen: not known. A much bigger clone sits one base away, suggesting this may be a read error.

Investigators prepared the TCR beta libraries by applying iRepertoire HTBI primers and Arm-PCR of CDR3 regions. Via MiXCR, TCRdb re-called the multiplex PCR reads, giving one row per CDR3 protein. The sample comprises approximately 470,000 distinct CDR3 sequences, about 20% of which are singletons, and less than 9% rests with the top ten. Sequenced here: peripheral blood mononuclear cells (PBMCs), sampled when the disease was refractory, from a patient treated with antithyroid drugs. The TCR was taken from a female donor with Graves disease. The chain has TRBV19 and TRBJ1-1, with a tentative D call TRBD1 (6 bases). The CDR3 loop reads CASSPLRGLGAEAFF. CDR3 coding DNA: TGTGCCAGTAGTCCCCTTAGGGGGTTGGGGGCTGAAGCTTTCTTT.